The T cell receptor (beta chain) described here comes from a study of T cells after yellow fever vaccination. Study-level information: Fractions of limited cellularity were prepared by means of SMART-Seq v4 Ultra Low Input. Overall study findings and caveats: Clones from primary vaccination mostly reappeared after the booster (roughly 95% CD4, less than 90% CD8).

It was through 5'RACE template switching that TCR cDNA was made, with a universal primer site and UMIs added. Each CDR3 protein is one row after TCRdb ran MiXCR on the 5' RACE reads. Among over 300,000 distinct CDR3 sequences listed, about 4% were seen once. As to this clonotype: Its antigen is unknown.

The V and J ends lost 1 base and 3 bases, in that order; junction bases with no gene match: 13. The CDR3 has 18 amino acids. Germline V CDR1 and CDR2: SGHRS, YFSETQ. The material was PBMCs, obtained 5 days after the yellow fever booster vaccination. This TCR derives from a young man who received the YFV17D yellow fever vaccine. The chain links TRBV5-1 to TRBJ1-3, with 7 positions matching TRBD1. Written as DNA, the CDR3 is TGCGCCAGCAGCTTGTGGCCCCCCGGGACAGTGAATGGAAACACCATATATTTT. This codes for CASSLWPPGTVNGNTIYF. Full variable domain (remainder filled in from reference TRBV5-1 and TRBJ1-3): KAGVTQTPRYLIKTRGQQVTLSCSPISGHRSVSWYQQTPGQGLQFLFEYFSETQRNKGNFPGRFSGRQFSNSRSEMNVSTLELGDSALYLCASSLWPPGTVNGNTIYFGEGSWLTVV.